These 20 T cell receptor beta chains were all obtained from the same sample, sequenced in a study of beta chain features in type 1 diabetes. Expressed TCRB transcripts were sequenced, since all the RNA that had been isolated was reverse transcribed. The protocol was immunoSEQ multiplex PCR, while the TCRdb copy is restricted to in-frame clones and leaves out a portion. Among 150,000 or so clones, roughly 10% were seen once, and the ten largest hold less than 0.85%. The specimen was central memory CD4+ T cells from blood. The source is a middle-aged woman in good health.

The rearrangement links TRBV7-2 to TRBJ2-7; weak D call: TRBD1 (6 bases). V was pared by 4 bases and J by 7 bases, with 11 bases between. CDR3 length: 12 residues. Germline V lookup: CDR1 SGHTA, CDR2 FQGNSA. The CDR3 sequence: CASSSRTVEQYF. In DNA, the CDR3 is TGTGCCAGCAGCTCCCGGACAGTTGAGCAGTACTTC.

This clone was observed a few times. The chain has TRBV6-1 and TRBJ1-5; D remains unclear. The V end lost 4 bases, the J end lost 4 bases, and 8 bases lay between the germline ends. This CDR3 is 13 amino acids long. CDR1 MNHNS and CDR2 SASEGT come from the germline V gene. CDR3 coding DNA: TGTGCCAGCAGTGGGGGAGGTAATCAGCCCCAGCATTTT. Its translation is CASSGGGNQPQHF.

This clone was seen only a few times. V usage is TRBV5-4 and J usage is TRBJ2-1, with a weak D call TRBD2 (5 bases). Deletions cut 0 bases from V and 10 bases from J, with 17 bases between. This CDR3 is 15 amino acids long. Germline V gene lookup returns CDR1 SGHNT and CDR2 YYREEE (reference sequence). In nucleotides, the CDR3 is TGTGCCAGCAGCTTGGGGGGTCATGTAGCGAGAGAGCAGTTCTTC. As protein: CASSLGGHVAREQFF.

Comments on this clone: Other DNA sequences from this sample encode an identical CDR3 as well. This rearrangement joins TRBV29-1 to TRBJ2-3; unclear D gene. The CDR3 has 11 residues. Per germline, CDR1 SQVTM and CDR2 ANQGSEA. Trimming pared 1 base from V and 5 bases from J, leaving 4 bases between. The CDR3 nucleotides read TGCAGCGTTGAAGGGCTAGATACGCAGTATTTT. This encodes CSVEGLDTQYF.

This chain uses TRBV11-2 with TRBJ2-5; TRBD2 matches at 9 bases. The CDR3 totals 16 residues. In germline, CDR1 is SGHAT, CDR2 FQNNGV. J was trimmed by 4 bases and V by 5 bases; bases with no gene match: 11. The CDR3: CASSRRASGVGETQYF. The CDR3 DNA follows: TGTGCCAGCAGCCGGAGAGCTAGCGGGGTTGGAGAGACCCAGTACTTC.

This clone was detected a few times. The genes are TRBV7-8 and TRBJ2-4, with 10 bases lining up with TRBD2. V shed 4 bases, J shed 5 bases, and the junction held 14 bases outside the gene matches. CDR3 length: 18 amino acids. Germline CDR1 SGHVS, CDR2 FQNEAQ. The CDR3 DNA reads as TGTGCCAGCAGCTGGCCGCCCGGGAGCGGGGGGGCCCAAAACATTCAGTACTTC. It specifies CASSWPPGSGGAQNIQYF.

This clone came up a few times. The chain's CDR3 is CASSPTTGESGYTF. CDR3 DNA sequence: TGTGCCAGCTCACCCACGACAGGGGAAAGTGGCTACACCTTC. J is TRBJ1-2 and V is TRBV18; 8 bases map to TRBD1. V dropped 3 bases and J dropped 7; count of bases not matched to a gene: 7. Germline CDR1 and CDR2: KGHSH and LQKENI. This CDR3 has 14 residues.

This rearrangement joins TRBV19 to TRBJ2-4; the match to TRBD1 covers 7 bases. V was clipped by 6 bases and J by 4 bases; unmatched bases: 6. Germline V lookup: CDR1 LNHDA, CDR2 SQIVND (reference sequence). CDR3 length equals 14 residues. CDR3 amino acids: CASRTGTDKNIQYF. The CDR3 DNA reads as TGTGCCAGTAGGACCGGGACAGATAAAAACATTCAGTACTTC.

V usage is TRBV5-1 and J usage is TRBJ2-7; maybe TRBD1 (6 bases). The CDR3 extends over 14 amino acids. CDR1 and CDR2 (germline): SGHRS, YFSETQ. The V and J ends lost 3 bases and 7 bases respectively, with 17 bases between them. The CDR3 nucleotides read TGCGCCAGCAGCTCCGGGACAAGGCTATCGGAGCAGTACTTC. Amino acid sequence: CASSSGTRLSEQYF.

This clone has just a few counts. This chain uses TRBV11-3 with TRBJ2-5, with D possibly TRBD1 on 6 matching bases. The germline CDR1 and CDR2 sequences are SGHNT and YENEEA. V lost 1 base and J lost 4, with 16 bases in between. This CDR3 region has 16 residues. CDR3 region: CASSLVVRDIRETQYF. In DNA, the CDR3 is TGTGCCAGCAGCTTAGTAGTAAGGGACATCAGAGAGACCCAGTACTTC.

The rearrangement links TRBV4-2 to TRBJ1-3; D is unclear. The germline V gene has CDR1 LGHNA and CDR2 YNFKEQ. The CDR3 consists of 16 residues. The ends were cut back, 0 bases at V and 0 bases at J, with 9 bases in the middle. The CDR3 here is CASSQEPGSSGNTIYF. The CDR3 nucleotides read TGTGCCAGCAGCCAAGAACCGGGATCCTCTGGAAACACCATATATTTT.

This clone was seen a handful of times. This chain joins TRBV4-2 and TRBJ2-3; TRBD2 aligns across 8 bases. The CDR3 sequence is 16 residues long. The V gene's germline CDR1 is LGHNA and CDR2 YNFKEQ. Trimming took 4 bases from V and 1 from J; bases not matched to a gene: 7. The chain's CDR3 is CASSLTPTSGTDTQYF. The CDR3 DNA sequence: TGTGCCAGCAGCCTAACACCGACTAGCGGCACAGATACGCAGTATTTT.

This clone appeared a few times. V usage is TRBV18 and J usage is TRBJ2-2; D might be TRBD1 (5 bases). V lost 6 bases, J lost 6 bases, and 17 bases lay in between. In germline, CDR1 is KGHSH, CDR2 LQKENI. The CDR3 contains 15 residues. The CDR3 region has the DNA TGTGCCAGCTCTCAACAGAAAGGGGTTTCCGGGGAGCTGTTTTTT. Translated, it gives CASSQQKGVSGELFF.

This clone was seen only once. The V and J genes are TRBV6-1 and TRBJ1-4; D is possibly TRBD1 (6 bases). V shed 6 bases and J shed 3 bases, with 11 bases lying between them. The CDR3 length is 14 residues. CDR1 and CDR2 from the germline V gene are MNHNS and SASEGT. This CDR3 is CASRPWTANEKLFF. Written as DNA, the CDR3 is TGTGCCAGCAGGCCCTGGACAGCTAATGAAAAACTGTTTTTT.

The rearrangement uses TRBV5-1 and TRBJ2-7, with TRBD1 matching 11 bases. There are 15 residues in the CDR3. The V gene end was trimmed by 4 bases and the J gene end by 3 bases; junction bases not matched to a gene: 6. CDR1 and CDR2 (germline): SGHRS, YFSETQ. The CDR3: CASSERTGGFYEQYF. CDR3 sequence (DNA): TGCGCCAGCAGCGAGAGGACAGGGGGCTTCTACGAGCAGTACTTC.

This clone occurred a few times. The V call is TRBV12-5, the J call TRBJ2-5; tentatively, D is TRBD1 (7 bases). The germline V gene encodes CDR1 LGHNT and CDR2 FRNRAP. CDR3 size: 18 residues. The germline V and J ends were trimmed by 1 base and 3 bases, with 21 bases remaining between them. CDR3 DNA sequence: TGTGCTAGTGGTTTGGAAAGGGCAGGGGGGATCGGAGAAGAGACCCAGTACTTC. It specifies CASGLERAGGIGEETQYF.

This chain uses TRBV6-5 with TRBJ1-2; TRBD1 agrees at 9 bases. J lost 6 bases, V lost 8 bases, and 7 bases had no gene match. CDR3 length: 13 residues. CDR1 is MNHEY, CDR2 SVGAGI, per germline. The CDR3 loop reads CASGRTGVDGYTF. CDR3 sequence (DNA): TGTGCCAGCGGTCGGACAGGGGTGGATGGCTACACCTTC.

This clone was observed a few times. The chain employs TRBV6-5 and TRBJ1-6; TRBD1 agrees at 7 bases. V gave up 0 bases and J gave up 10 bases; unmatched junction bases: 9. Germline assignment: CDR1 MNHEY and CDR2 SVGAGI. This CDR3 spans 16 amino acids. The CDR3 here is CASSYSTDRPESPLHF. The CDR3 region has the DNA TGTGCCAGCAGTTACTCGACGGACAGGCCTGAGTCACCCCTCCACTTT.

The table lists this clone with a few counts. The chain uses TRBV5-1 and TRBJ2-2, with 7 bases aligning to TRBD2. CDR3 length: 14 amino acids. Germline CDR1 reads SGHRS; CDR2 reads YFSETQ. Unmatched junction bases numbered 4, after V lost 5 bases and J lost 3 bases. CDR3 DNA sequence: TGCGCCAGCAGACGGCTAGCGGACACCGGGGAGCTGTTTTTT. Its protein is CASRRLADTGELFF.

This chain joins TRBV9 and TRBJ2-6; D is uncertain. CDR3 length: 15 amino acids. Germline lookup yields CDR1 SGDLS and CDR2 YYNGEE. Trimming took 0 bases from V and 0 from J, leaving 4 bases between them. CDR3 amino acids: CASSVGSSGANVLTF. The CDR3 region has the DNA TGTGCCAGCAGCGTAGGGAGCTCTGGGGCCAACGTCCTGACTTTC. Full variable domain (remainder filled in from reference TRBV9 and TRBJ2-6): DSGVTQTPKHLITATGQRVTLRCSPRSGDLSVYWYQQSLDQGLQFLIQYYNGEERAKGNILERFSAQQFPDLHSELNLSSLELGDSALYFCASSVGSSGANVLTFGAGSRLTVL.